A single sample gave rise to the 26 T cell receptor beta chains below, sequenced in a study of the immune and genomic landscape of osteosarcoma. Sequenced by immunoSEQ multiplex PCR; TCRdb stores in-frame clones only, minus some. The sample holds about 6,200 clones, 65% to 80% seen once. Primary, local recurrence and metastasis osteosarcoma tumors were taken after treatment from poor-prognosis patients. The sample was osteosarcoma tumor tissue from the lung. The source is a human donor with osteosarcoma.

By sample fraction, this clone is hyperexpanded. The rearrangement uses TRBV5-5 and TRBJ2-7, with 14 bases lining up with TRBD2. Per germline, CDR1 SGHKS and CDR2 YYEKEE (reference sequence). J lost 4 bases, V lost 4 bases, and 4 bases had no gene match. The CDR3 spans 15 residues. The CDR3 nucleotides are TGTGCCAGCAGCACGGGGACTAGCGGGAGTTACGAGCAGTACTTC. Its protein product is CASSTGTSGSYEQYF.

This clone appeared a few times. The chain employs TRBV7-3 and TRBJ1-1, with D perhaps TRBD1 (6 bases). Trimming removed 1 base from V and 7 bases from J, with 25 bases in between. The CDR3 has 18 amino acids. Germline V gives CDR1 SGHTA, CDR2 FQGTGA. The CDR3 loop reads CASSLNGTGNRVGFEAFF. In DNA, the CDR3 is TGTGCCAGCAGCTTAAACGGCACAGGGAACAGGGTAGGGTTTGAAGCTTTCTTT.

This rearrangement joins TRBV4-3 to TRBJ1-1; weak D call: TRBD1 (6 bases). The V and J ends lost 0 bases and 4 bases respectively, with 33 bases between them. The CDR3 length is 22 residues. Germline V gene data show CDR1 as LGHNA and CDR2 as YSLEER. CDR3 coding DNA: TGCGCCAGCAGCCAAGATTTACCTTATTATCAGGGGCGTCTCCGTCCTTCCACTGAAGCTTTCTTT. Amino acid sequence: CASSQDLPYYQGRLRPSTEAFF.

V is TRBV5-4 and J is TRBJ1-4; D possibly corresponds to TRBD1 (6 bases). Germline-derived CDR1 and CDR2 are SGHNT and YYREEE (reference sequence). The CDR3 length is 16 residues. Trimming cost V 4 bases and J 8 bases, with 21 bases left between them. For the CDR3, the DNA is TGTGCCAGCAGCCAAGACGATTTGGGGGGCGAGGAAAAACTGTTTTTT. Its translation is CASSQDDLGGEEKLFF.

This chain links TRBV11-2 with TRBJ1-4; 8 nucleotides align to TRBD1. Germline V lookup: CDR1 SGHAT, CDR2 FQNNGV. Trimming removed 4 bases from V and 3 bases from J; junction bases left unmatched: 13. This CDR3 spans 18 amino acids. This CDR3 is CASSYRTGSGIANEKLFF. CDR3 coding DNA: TGTGCCAGCAGCTACCGGACAGGGTCAGGTATCGCTAATGAAAAACTGTTTTTT. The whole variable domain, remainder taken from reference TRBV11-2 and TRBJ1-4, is EAGVAQSPRYKIIEKRQSVAFWCNPISGHATLYWYQQILGQGPKLLIQFQNNGVVDDSQLPKDRFSAERLKGVDSTLKIQPAKLEDSAVYLCASSYRTGSGIANEKLFFGSGTQLSVL.

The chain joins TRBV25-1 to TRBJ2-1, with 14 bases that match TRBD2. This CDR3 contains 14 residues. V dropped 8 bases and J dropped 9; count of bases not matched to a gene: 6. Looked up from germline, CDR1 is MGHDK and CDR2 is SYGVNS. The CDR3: CASQTSGRASEQFF. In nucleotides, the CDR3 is TGTGCCAGCCAGACTAGCGGGAGGGCCTCTGAGCAGTTCTTC.

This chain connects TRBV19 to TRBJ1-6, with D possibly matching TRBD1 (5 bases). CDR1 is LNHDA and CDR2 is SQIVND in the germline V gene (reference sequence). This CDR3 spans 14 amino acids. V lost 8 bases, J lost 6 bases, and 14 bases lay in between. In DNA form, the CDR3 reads TGTGCCAGTCGGGGGGACCGTCGTAATTCACCCCTCCACTTT. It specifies CASRGDRRNSPLHF.

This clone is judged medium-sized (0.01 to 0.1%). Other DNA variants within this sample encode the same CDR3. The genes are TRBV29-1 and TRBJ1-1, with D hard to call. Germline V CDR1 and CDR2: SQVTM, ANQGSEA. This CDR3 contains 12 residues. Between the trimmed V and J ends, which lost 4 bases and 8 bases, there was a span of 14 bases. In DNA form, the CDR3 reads TGCAGCGTTGGAACACCAAGGACCGAAGCTTTCTTT. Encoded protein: CSVGTPRTEAFF.

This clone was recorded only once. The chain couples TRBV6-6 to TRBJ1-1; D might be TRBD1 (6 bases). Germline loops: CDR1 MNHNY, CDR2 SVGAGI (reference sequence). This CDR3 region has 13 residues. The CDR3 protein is CASGDTLNTEAFF. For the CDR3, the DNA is TGTGCTTCCGGGGACACTTTGAACACTGAAGCTTTCTTT.

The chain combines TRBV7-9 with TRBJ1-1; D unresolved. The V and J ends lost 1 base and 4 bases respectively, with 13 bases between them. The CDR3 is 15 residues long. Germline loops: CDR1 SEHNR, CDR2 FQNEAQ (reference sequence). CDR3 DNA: TGTGCCAGCAGCTTAGATAAGCAGGCCTCCACTGAAGCTTTCTTT. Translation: CASSLDKQASTEAFF.

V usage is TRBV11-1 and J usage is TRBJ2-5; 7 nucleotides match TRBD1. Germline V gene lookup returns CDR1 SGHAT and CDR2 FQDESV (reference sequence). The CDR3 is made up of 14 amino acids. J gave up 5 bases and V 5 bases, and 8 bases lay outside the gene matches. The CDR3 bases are TGTGCCAGCAGCGACAGGGCCCAAAGGGAGACCCAGTACTTC. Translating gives CASSDRAQRETQYF. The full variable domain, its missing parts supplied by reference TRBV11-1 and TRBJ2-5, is EAEVAQSPRYKITEKSQAVAFWCDPISGHATLYWYRQILGQGPELLVQFQDESVVDDSQLPKDRFSAERLKGVDSTLKIQPAELGDSAMYLCASSDRAQRETQYFGPGTRLLVL.

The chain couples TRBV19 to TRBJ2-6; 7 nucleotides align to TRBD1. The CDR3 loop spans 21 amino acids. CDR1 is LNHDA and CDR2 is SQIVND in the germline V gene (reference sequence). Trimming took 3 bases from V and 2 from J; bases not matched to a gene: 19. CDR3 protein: CASSILGQGVRRIPGANVLTF. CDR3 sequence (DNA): TGTGCCAGTAGTATTCTCGGGCAGGGGGTTAGAAGGATCCCTGGGGCCAACGTCCTGACTTTC. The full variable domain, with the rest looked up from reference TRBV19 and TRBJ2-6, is DGGITQSPKYLFRKEGQNVTLSCEQNLNHDAMYWYRQDPGQGLRLIYYSQIVNDFQKGDIAEGYSVSREKKESFPLTVTSAQKNPTAFYLCASSILGQGVRRIPGANVLTFGAGSRLTVL.

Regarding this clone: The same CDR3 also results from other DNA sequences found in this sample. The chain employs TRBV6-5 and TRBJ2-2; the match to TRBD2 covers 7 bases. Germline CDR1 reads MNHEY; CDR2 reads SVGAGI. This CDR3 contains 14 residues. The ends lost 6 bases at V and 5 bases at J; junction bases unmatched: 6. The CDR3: CASRRQRGTGELFF. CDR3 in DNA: TGTGCCAGCAGGAGACAGCGGGGTACCGGGGAGCTGTTTTTT.

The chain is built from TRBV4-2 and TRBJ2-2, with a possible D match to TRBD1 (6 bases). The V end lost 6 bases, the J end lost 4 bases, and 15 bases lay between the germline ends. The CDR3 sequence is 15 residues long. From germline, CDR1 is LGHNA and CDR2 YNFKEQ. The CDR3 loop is CASSQEDSRTGELFF. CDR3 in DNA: TGTGCCAGCAGTCAGGAGGACAGTCGCACCGGGGAGCTGTTTTTT.

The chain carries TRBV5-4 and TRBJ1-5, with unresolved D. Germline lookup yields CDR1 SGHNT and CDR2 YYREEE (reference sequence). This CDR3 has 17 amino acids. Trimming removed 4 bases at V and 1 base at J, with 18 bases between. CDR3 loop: CASSRSGKGVSNQPQHF. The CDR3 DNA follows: TGTGCCAGCAGCCGTTCCGGGAAGGGTGTGAGCAATCAGCCCCAGCATTTT.

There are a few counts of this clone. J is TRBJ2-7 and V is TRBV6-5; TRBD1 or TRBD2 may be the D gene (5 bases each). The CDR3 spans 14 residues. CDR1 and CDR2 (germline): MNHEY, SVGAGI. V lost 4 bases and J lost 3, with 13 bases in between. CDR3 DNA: TGTGCCAGCAGTTCTCAGGGACCCGGCTACGAGCAGTACTTC. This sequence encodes CASSSQGPGYEQYF.

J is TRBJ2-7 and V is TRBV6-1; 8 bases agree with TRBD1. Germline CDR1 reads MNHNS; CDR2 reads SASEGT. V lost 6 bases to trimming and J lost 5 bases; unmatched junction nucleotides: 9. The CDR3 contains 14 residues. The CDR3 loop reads CASRSGGTGHEQYF. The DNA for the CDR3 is TGTGCCAGCAGGTCGGGCGGGACAGGCCACGAGCAGTACTTC.

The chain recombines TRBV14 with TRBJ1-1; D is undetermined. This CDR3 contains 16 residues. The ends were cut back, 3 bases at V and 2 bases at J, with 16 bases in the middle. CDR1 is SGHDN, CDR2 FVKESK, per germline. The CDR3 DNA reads TGTGCCAGCAGCCACCATTTGCGGGGAAGAAACACTGAAGCTTTCTTT. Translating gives CASSHHLRGRNTEAFF.

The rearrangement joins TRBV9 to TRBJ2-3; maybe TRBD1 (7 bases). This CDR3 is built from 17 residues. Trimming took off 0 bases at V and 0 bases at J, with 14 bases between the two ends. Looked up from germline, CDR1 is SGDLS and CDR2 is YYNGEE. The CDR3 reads CASSVGRDSRSTDTQYF. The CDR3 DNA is TGTGCCAGCAGCGTAGGGCGGGACAGCCGAAGCACAGATACGCAGTATTTT. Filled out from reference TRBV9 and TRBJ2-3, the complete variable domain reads DSGVTQTPKHLITATGQRVTLRCSPRSGDLSVYWYQQSLDQGLQFLIQYYNGEERAKGNILERFSAQQFPDLHSELNLSSLELGDSALYFCASSVGRDSRSTDTQYFGPGTRLTVL.

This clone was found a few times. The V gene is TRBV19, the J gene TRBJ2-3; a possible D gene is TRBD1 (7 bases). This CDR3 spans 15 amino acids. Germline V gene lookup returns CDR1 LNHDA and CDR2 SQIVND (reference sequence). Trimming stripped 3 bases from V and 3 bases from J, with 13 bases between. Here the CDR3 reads CASSIAPGGTDTQYF. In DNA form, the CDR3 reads TGTGCCAGTAGTATCGCCCCAGGGGGGACAGATACGCAGTATTTT.

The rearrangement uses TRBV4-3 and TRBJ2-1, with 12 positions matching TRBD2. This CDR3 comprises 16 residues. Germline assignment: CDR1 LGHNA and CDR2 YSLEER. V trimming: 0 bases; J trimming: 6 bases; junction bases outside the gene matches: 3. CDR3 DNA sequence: TGCGCCAGCAGCCAAGAGACTAGCGGGAGATCCAATGAGCAGTTCTTC. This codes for CASSQETSGRSNEQFF.

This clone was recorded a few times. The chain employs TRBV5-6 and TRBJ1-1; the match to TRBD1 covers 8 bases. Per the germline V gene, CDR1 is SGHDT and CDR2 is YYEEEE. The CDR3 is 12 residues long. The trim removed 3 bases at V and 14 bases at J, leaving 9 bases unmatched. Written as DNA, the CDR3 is TGTGCCAGCAGCTCGGTCCGGACAGGGTACTTCTTT. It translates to CASSSVRTGYFF.

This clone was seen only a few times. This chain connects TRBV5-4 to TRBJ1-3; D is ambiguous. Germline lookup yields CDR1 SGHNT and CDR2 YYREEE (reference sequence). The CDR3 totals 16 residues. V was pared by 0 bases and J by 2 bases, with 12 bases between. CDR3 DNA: TGTGCCAGCAGCTTGGACATAGTGGTACCTGGAAACACCATATATTTT. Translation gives CASSLDIVVPGNTIYF.

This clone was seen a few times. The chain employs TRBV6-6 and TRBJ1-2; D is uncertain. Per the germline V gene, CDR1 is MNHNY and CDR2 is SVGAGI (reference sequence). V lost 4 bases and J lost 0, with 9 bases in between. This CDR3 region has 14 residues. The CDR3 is CASSLGAANYGYTF. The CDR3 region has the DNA TGTGCCAGCAGTTTGGGAGCGGCTAACTATGGCTACACCTTC.

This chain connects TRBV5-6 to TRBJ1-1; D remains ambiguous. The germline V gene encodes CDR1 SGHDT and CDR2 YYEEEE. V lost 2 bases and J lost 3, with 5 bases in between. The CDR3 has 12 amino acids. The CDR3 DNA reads TGTGCCAGCAGCTTTGTGGACACTGAAGCTTTCTTT. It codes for CASSFVDTEAFF.

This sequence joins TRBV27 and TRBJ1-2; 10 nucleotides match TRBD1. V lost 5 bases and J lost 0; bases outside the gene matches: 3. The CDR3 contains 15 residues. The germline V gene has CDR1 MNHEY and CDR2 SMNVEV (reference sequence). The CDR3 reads CASSAGQGANYGYTF. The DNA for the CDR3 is TGTGCCAGCAGTGCTGGACAGGGGGCTAACTATGGCTACACCTTC.